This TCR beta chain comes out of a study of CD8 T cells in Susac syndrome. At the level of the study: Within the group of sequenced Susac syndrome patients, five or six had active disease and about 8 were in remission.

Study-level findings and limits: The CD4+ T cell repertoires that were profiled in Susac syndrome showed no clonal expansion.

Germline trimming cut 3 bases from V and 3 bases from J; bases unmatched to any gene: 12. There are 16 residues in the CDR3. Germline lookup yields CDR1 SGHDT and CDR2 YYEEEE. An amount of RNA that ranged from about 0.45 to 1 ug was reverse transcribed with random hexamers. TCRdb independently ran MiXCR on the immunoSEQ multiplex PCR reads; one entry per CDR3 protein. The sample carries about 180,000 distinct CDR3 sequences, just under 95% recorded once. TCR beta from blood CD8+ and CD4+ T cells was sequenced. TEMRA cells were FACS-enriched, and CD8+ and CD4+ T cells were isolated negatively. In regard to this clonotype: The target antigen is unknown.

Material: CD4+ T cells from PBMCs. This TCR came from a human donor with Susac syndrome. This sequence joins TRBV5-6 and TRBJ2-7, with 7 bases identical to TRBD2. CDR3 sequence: CASSSSLGREFYEQYF. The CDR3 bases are TGTGCCAGCAGCTCTTCCCTAGGGCGGGAGTTCTACGAGCAGTACTTC.